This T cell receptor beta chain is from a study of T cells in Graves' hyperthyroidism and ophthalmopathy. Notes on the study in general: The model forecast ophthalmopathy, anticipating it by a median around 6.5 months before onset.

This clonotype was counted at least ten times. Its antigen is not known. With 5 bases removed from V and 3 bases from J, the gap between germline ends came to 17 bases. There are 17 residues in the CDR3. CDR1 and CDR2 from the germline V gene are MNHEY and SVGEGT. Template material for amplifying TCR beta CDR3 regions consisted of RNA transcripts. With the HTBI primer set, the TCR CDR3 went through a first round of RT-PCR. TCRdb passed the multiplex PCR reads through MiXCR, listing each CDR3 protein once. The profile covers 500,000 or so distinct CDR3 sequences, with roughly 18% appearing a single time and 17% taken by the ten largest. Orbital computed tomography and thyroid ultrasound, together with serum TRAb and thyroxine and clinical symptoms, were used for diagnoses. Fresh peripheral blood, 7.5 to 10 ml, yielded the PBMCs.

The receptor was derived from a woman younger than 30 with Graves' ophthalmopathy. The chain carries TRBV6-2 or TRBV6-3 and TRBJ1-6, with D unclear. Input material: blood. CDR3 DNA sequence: TGTGCCAGCAGTCTCTACAACGGACCGAGCTATAATTCACCCCTCCACTTT. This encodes CASSLYNGPSYNSPLHF.